Listed here are 28 T cell receptor beta chains from one sample, sequenced in a study of T cell changes during pregnancy in multiple sclerosis. The data were produced by immunoSEQ multiplex PCR, yet TCRdb's version contains in-frame clones alone and is incomplete. The table records tens of thousands of clones, over 80% of them present only once. The sample here was peripheral blood, taken in the third trimester of pregnancy. The receptor source for this set is a female donor in good health, enrolled as a control in a pregnancy study.

Only one count was recorded for this clone. The CDR3 sequence: CASSFEALYEQYF. CDR3 nucleotides: TGTGCCAGCAGTTTTGAGGCCCTATACGAGCAGTACTTC. This chain links TRBV28 with TRBJ2-7, with D unresolved. The CDR3 spans 13 residues. V was shortened by 3 bases and J by 4 bases, with 10 bases between the two germline ends. From germline, CDR1 is MDHEN and CDR2 SYDVKM.

The V call is TRBV9, the J call TRBJ2-7; 8 bases match TRBD2. Trimming removed 0 bases from V and 4 bases from J; junction bases left unmatched: 9. There are 16 residues in the CDR3. Germline-derived CDR1 and CDR2 are SGDLS and YYNGEE. CDR3 amino acids: CASSVGLLAASYEQYF. In nucleotides, the CDR3 is TGTGCCAGCAGCGTAGGTTTACTAGCGGCCTCATACGAGCAGTACTTC.

The chain links TRBV11-1 to TRBJ2-1, with TRBD2 identical over 7 bases. Trimming cost V 8 bases and J 12 bases; bases outside gene matches: 10. The CDR3 is made up of 12 amino acids. In germline, CDR1 is SGHAT, CDR2 FQDESV (reference sequence). This CDR3 is CASGPSSGGQFF. In nucleotides, the CDR3 is TGTGCCAGCGGCCCTTCTAGCGGTGGGCAGTTCTTC.

The V call is TRBV28, the J call TRBJ1-1; no clear D gene. Germline-derived CDR1 and CDR2 are MDHEN and SYDVKM. The CDR3 totals 13 residues. Trimming removed 6 bases at V and 1 base at J, with 9 bases between. The CDR3 DNA reads as TGTGCCAGCAGCCCTATCGAGAACACTGAAGCTTTCTTT. This codes for CASSPIENTEAFF.

The CDR3 spells CAWKGTAWELFF. As DNA, the CDR3 is TGTGCCTGGAAAGGCACAGCTTGGGAGCTGTTTTTT. V is TRBV30 and J is TRBJ2-2; D not certain. V was pared by 4 bases and J by 9 bases, with 12 bases between. CDR3 size: 12 residues. Per the germline V gene, CDR1 is GTSNPN and CDR2 is SVGIG (reference sequence).

This sequence joins TRBV4-2 and TRBJ2-7; D remains unclear. CDR3 length equals 14 residues. V gave up 1 base and J gave up 1 base, with 8 bases separating them. Looked up from germline, CDR1 is LGHNA and CDR2 is YNFKEQ. Here the CDR3 DNA reads TGTGCCAGCAGCCAAGTATCCTCTTCCTACGAGCAGTACTTC. It codes for CASSQVSSSYEQYF.

This chain links TRBV11-3 with TRBJ2-2, with 7 nucleotides matching TRBD2. Germline V CDR1 and CDR2: SGHNT, YENEEA. V gave up 1 base and J gave up 7 bases; unmatched junction bases: 12. This CDR3 is 17 amino acids long. CDR3 DNA: TGTGCCAGCAGCTTAGGTCGCGGGAGAGGTGGTAGCGGGGAGCTGTTTTTT. Protein sequence: CASSLGRGRGGSGELFF.

V is TRBV7-2 and J is TRBJ2-7; 8 nucleotides agree with TRBD2. CDR1 and CDR2 from the germline V gene are SGHTA and FQGNSA. With 1 base clipped from V and 3 bases from J, the junction kept 11 bases outside the gene matches. The length of the CDR3 is 17 residues. CDR3 DNA: TGTGCCAGCAGCTTAGGGGTGTCGAGTCGGGGGGGCTACGAGCAGTACTTC. Protein product: CASSLGVSSRGGYEQYF.

The V call is TRBV27, the J call TRBJ2-6; no definite D call. Trimming removed 8 bases at V and 1 base at J, with 6 bases between. Germline lookup yields CDR1 MNHEY and CDR2 SMNVEV (reference sequence). This CDR3 is 13 amino acids long. CDR3 in amino acids: CASLLSGANVLTF. The CDR3 DNA sequence: TGTGCCAGCCTGTTGTCTGGGGCCAACGTCCTGACTTTC.

CDR3 nucleotide sequence: TGTGCCAGCAGATCGGGACTAGCGGGAGTCTTGGTCACAGATACGCAGTATTTT. Translated: CASRSGLAGVLVTDTQYF. The rearrangement links TRBV28 to TRBJ2-3, with 14 bases lining up with TRBD2. The CDR3 covers 18 residues. V lost 6 bases, J lost 2 bases, and 10 bases stayed unmatched. Per the germline V gene, CDR1 is MDHEN and CDR2 is SYDVKM.

The chain combines TRBV11-3 with TRBJ1-1, with 7 bases fitting TRBD1. V shed 1 base and J 8 bases; nucleotides not matched to a gene: 10. The V gene's germline CDR1 is SGHNT and CDR2 YENEEA. The CDR3 runs to 15 residues. The CDR3 DNA follows: TGTGCCAGCAGCTTAGGAAGGGGGCAAGGAGGGGAAGCTTTCTTT. This codes for CASSLGRGQGGEAFF.

The chain carries TRBV6-6 and TRBJ2-5; D may be TRBD2 (7 bases). Germline-derived CDR1 and CDR2 are MNHNY and SVGAGI (reference sequence). The CDR3 extends over 13 amino acids. Trimming removed 7 bases at V and 5 bases at J, with 14 bases between. This CDR3 is CASKGGAVETQYF. The DNA for the CDR3 is TGTGCCAGCAAGGGGGGGGCGGTGGAGACCCAGTACTTC.

V usage is TRBV7-2 and J usage is TRBJ1-2, with 7 bases matching TRBD1. Germline V gene data show CDR1 as SGHTA and CDR2 as FQGNSA. Germline trimming cut 7 bases from V and 7 bases from J; bases unmatched to any gene: 6. The CDR3 consists of 12 residues. The CDR3 DNA follows: TGTGCCAGCACCGGGACAGTAGCTGGCTACACCTTC. Translated: CASTGTVAGYTF.

V and J are TRBV18 and TRBJ2-7; 7 bases are shared with TRBD2. Trimming at V came to 0 bases and at J to 3 bases, leaving 8 bases not matched to a gene. This CDR3 has 16 amino acids. The germline V gene has CDR1 KGHSH and CDR2 LQKENI. The CDR3 DNA follows: TGTGCCAGCTCACCACCGCGGGGGTCGACCCACTACGAGCAGTACTTC. Amino acids: CASSPPRGSTHYEQYF.

This chain uses TRBV5-5 with TRBJ2-7; D call uncertain. CDR1 and CDR2 (germline): SGHKS, YYEKEE (reference sequence). V lost 2 bases and J 0 bases, leaving 6 bases between the germline ends. The CDR3 totals 13 residues. The CDR3 region is CASSLRASYEQYF. The CDR3 DNA follows: TGTGCCAGCAGCTTACGCGCCTCCTACGAGCAGTACTTC. The full variable domain, with the rest looked up from reference TRBV5-5 and TRBJ2-7, is DAGVTQSPTHLIKTRGQQVTLRCSPISGHKSVSWYQQVLGQGPQFIFQYYEKEERGRGNFPDRFSARQFPNYSSELNVNALLLGDSALYLCASSLRASYEQYFGPGTRLTVT.

The rearrangement uses TRBV28 and TRBJ2-1; 8 bases agree with TRBD1. CDR1 and CDR2 (germline): MDHEN, SYDVKM. This CDR3 spans 15 amino acids. The J segment lost 4 bases and the V segment lost 5 bases, leaving 7 bases of the junction unmatched. The CDR3 region is CASSDRGRGYNEQFF. The CDR3 DNA sequence: TGTGCCAGCAGTGACAGGGGTCGCGGATACAATGAGCAGTTCTTC.

In DNA, the CDR3 is TGCGCCAGCAGTAGTACCGGGACTAGCGTTGTTACGCAGTATTTT. The encoded protein is CASSSTGTSVVTQYF. The genes are TRBV10-1 and TRBJ2-3; 10 nucleotides line up with TRBD2. CDR1 and CDR2 (germline): WNHNN, SYGVQD (reference sequence). CDR3 length: 15 residues. J gave up 8 bases and V 5 bases, and 10 bases lay outside the gene matches.

V and J are TRBV21-1 and TRBJ2-1; no check of the table's D call, TRBD2, against the DNA was made. TRBV21-1 corresponds to a pseudogene. The CDR3 has 15 amino acids. The CDR3 spells CASSKGRESDNEQFF. In nucleotides, the CDR3 is TGTGCCAGCAGCAAAGGGCGGGAGTCTGACAATGAGCAGTTCTTC.

The chain is built from TRBV7-8 and TRBJ2-6; a weak D match, TRBD2 (6 bases). Germline CDR1 SGHVS, CDR2 FQNEAQ. With 4 bases removed from V and 2 bases from J, the gap between germline ends came to 18 bases. This CDR3 is 18 amino acids long. This chain's CDR3 is CASSSDSGSRPGANVLTF. The DNA for the CDR3 is TGTGCCAGCAGCTCCGATAGCGGATCGCGTCCTGGGGCCAACGTCCTGACTTTC.

This chain uses TRBV28 with TRBJ2-7; TRBD1 agrees at 10 bases. This CDR3 region has 16 residues. J lost 3 bases, V lost 7 bases, and 12 bases had no gene match. CDR1 and CDR2 (germline): MDHEN, SYDVKM. For the CDR3, the DNA is TGTGCCAGCAACACCCCAGACAGGGGGCGAAGCTACGAGCAGTACTTC. Translated: CASNTPDRGRSYEQYF. The full variable domain, rest sourced from reference TRBV28 and TRBJ2-7, is DVKVTQSSRYLVKRTGEKVFLECVQDMDHENMFWYRQDPGLGLRLIYFSYDVKMKEKGDIPEGYSVSREKKERFSLILESASTNQTSMYLCASNTPDRGRSYEQYFGPGTRLTVT.

The chain uses TRBV27 and TRBJ2-6, with D possibly TRBD1 on 6 matching bases. The CDR3 runs 17 residues. The V gene lost 6 bases and the J gene lost 0 bases, with 15 bases spanning the gap. Germline CDR1 MNHEY, CDR2 SMNVEV (reference sequence). CDR3 DNA: TGTGCCAGCAGACCGGGGACACGGAGCTCTGGGGCCAACGTCCTGACTTTC. It codes for CASRPGTRSSGANVLTF. Using reference TRBV27 and TRBJ2-6 for the parts outside the CDR3, the full variable domain is EAQVTQNPRYLITVTGKKLTVTCSQNMNHEYMSWYRQDPGLGLRQIYYSMNVEVTDKGDVPEGYKVSRKEKRNFPLILESPSPNQTSLYFCASRPGTRSSGANVLTFGAGSRLTVL.

The rearrangement joins TRBV18 to TRBJ1-1; tentatively, D is TRBD1 (5 bases). Trimming cost V 3 bases and J 1 base, with 9 bases left between them. The CDR3 consists of 14 residues. Germline V gene data show CDR1 as KGHSH and CDR2 as LQKENI. CDR3 sequence reads: CASSPGRENTEAFF. For the CDR3, the DNA is TGTGCCAGCTCACCGGGCAGGGAGAACACTGAAGCTTTCTTT. Looking up the rest from reference TRBV18 and TRBJ1-1 gives the full variable domain: NAGVMQNPRHLVRRRGQEARLRCSPMKGHSHVYWYRQLPEEGLKFMVYLQKENIIDESGMPKERFSAEFPKEGPSILRIQQVVRGDSAAYFCASSPGRENTEAFFGQGTRLTVV.

V gene TRBV7-8 combines with J gene TRBJ2-4, with 7 positions matching TRBD1. This CDR3 has 14 amino acids. V dropped 3 bases and J dropped 4; count of bases not matched to a gene: 3. Germline V CDR1 and CDR2: SGHVS, FQNEAQ. DNA for the CDR3: TGTGCCAGCAGCTTCCGGGACAGAAAAAACATTCAGTACTTC. It codes for CASSFRDRKNIQYF.

The chain recombines TRBV2 with TRBJ2-7; D may be TRBD2 (5 bases). With 2 bases removed from V and 11 bases from J, the gap between germline ends came to 16 bases. The CDR3 sequence is 13 residues long. Germline CDR1 SNHLY, CDR2 FYNNEI. CDR3 in amino acids: CASSELNSSVKYF. For the CDR3, the DNA is TGTGCCAGCAGTGAACTGAACAGTAGCGTGAAGTACTTC.

CDR3 protein: CAWSRDRPNTEAFF. The CDR3 region has the DNA TGTGCCTGGAGTAGAGATCGCCCGAACACTGAAGCTTTCTTT. The rearrangement uses TRBV30 and TRBJ1-1; D not resolved. This CDR3 contains 14 residues. The V and J ends lost 2 bases and 1 base respectively, with 11 bases between them. Germline V CDR1 and CDR2: GTSNPN, SVGIG (reference sequence).

The V call is TRBV27, the J call TRBJ1-5; D unclear. V was clipped by 8 bases and J by 6 bases, with 8 bases between them. This CDR3 is 11 amino acids long. Germline V gene lookup returns CDR1 MNHEY and CDR2 SMNVEV (reference sequence). The CDR3 loop reads CASGRGQPQHF. The CDR3 DNA follows: TGTGCCAGCGGGAGAGGTCAGCCCCAGCATTTT.

The chain is built from TRBV10-3 and TRBJ1-2; possibly TRBD1 for D (6 bases). Trimming took off 0 bases at V and 4 bases at J, with 9 bases between the two ends. This CDR3 region has 14 residues. Germline CDR1 ENHRY, CDR2 SYGVKD. DNA of the CDR3: TGTGCCATCAGTGAGTCGGACAGCCTCTATGGCTACACCTTC. Its translation: CAISESDSLYGYTF.

CDR3 bases: TGTGCCAGCAGTTACTCGAATACGGGAGGGGCCGGGGAGCTGTTTTTT. Translated: CASSYSNTGGAGELFF. This chain uses TRBV6-5 with TRBJ2-2; 8 bases map to TRBD2. The CDR3 totals 16 residues. Losses at the gene ends were 0 bases for V and 6 bases for J; bases not matched to a gene: 6. Looked up from germline, CDR1 is MNHEY and CDR2 is SVGAGI.